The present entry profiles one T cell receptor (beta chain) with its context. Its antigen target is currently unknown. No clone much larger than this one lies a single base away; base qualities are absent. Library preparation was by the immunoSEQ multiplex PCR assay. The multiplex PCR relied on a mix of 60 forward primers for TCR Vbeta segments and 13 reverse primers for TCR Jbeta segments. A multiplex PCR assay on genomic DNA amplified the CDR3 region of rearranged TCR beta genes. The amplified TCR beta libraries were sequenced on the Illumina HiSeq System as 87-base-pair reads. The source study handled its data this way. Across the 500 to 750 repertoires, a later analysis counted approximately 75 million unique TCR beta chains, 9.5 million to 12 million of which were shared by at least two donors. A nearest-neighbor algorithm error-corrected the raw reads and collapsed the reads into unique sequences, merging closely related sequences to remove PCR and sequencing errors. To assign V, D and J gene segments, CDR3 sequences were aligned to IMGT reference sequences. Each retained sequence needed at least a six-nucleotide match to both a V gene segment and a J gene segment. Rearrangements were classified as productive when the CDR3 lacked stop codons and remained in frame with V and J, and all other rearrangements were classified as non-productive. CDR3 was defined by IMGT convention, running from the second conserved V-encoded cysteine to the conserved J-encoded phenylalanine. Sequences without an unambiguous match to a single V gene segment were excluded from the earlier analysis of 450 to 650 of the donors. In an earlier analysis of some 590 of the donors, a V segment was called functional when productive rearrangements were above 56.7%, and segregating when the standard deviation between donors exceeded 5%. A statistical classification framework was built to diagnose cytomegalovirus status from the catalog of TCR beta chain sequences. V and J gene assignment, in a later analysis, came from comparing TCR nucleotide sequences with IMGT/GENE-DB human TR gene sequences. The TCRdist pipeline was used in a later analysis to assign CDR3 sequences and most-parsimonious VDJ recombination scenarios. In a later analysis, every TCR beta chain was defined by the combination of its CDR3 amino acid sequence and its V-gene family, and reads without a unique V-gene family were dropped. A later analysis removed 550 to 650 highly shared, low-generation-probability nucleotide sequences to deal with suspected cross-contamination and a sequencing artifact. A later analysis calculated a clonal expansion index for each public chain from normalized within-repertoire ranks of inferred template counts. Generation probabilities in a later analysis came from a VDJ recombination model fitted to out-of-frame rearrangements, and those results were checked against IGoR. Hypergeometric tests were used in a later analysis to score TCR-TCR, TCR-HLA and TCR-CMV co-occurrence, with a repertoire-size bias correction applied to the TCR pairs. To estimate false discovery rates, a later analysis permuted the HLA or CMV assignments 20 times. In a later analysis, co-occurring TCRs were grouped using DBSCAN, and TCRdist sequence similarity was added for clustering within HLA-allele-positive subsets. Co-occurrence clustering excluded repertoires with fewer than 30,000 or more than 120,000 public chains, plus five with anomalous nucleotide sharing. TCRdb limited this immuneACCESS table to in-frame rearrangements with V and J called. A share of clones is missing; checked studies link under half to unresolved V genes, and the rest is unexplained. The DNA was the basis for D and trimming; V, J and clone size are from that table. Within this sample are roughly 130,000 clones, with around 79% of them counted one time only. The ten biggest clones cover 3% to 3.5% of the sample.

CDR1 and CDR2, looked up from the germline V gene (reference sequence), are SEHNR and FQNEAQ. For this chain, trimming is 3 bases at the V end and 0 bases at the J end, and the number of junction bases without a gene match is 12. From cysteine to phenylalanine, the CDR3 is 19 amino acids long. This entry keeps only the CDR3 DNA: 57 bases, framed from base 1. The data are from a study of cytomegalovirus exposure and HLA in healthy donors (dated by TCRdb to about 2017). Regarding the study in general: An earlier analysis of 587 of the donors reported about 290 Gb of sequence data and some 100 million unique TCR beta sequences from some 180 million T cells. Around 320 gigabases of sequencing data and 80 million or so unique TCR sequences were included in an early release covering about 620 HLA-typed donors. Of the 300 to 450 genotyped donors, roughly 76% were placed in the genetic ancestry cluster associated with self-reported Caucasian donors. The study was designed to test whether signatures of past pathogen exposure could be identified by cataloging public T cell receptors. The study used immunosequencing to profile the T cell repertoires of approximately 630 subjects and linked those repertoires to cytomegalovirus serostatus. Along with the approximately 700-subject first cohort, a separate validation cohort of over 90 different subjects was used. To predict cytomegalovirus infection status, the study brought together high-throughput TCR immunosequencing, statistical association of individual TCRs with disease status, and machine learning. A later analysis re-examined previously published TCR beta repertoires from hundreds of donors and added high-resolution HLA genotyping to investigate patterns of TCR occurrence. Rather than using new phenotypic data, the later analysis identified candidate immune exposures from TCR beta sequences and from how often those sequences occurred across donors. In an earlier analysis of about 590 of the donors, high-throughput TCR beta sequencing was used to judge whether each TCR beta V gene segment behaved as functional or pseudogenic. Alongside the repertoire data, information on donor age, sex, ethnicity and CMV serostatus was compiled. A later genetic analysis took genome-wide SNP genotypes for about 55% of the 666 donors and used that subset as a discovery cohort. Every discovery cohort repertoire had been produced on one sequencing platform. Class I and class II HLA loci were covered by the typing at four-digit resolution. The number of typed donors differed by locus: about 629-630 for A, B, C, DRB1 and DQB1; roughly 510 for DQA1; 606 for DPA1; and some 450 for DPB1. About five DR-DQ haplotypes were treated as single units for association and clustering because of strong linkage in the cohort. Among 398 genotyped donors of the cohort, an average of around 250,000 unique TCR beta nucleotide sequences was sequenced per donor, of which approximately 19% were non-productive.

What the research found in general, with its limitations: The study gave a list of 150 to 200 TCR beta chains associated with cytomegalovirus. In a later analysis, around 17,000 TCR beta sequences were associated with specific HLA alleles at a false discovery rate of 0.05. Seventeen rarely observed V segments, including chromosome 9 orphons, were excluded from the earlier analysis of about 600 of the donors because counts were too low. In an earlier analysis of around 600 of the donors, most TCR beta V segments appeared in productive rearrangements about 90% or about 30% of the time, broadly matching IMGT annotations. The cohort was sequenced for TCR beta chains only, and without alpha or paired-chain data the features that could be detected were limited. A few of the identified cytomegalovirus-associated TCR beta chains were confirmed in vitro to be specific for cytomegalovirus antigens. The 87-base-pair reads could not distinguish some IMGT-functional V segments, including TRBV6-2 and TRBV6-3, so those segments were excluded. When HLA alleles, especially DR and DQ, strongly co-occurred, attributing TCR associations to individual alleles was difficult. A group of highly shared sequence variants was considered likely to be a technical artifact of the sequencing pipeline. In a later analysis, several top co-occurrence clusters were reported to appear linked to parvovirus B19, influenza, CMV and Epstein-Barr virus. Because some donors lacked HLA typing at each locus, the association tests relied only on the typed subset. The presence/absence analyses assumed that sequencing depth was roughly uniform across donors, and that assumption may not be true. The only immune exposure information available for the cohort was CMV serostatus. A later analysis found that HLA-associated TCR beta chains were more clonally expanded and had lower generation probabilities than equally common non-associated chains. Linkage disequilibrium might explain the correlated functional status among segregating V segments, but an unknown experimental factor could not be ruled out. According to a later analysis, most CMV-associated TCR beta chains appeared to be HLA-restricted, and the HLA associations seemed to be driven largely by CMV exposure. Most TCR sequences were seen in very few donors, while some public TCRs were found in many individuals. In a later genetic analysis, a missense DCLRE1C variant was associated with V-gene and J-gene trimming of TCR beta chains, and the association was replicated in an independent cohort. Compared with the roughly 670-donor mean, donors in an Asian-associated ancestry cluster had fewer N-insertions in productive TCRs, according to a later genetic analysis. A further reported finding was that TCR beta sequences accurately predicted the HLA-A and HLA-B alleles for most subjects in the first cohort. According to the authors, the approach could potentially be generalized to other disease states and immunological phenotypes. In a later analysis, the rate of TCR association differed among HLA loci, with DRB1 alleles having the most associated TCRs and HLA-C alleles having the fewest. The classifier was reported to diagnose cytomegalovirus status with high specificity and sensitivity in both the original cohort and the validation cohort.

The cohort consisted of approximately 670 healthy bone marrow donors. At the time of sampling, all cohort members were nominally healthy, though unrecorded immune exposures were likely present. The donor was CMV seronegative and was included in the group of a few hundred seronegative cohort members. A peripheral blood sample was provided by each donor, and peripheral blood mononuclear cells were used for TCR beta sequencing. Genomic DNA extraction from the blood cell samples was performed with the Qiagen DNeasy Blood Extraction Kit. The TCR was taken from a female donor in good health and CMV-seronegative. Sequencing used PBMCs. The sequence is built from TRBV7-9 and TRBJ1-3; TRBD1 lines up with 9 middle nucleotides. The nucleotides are TGTGCCAGCAGCTTCCCTGTGGGACAGGGAATCAACTCTGGAAACACCATATATTTT. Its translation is CASSFPVGQGINSGNTIYF.